What follows describes a single T cell receptor (beta chain). This record belongs to a study of blood T cell repertoires in COVID-19. Study as a whole: T cells, B-cell-depleted T cells, or PBMCs provided the cDNA or gDNA that served as material.

Sequencing used immunoSEQ multiplex PCR; TCRdb keeps in-frame clones, though not all of them. Altogether fewer than 250,000 clones are present, around four fifths being singletons, with the ten largest covering roughly 6.4%. The CDR3 has 15 residues. The germline gives CDR1 MNHEY, CDR2 SVGEGT. The ends lost 2 bases at V and 9 bases at J; junction bases unmatched: 8. The receptor was derived from a woman between 55 and 75 years old with active or convalescent COVID-19. Sequencing was performed on peripheral blood. J is TRBJ2-1 and V is TRBV6-2 or TRBV6-3; TRBD2 aligns across 9 bases. CDR3 sequence (DNA): TGTGCCAGCAGTTACCAGACTAGCGGCAGAGGTGAGCAGTTCTTC. Protein: CASSYQTSGRGEQFF.